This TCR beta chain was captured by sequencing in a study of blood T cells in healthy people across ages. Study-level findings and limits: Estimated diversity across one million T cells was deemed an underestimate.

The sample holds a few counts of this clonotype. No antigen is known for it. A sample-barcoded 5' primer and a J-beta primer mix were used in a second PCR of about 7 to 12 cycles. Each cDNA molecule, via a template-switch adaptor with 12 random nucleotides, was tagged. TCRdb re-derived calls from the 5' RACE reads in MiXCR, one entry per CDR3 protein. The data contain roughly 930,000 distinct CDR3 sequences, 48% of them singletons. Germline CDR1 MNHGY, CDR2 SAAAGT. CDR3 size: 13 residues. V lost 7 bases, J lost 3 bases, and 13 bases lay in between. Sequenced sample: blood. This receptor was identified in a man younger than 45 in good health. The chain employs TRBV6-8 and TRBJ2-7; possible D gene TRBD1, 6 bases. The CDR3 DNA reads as TGTGCCAGCATCGAGACAGGACACTACGAGCAGTACTTC. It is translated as CASIETGHYEQYF.